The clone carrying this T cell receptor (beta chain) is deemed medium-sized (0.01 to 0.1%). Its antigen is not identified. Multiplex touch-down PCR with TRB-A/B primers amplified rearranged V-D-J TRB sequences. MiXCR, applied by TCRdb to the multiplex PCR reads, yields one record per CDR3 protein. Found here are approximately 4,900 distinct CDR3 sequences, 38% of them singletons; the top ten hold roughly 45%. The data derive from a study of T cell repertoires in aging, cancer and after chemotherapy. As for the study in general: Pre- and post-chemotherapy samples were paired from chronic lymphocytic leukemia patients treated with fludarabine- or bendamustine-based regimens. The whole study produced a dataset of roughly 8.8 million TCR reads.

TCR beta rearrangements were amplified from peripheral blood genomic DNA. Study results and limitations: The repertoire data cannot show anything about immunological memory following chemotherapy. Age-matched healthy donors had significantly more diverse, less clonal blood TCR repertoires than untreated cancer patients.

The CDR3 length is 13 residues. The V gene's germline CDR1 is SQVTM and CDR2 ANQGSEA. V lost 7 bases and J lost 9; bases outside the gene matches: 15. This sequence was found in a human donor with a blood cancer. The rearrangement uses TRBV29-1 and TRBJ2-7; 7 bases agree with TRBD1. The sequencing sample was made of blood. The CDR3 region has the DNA TGCAGCGCGAGGGACAGCATTTCTACGAGGCAGTACGTC. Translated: CSARDSISTRQYV.